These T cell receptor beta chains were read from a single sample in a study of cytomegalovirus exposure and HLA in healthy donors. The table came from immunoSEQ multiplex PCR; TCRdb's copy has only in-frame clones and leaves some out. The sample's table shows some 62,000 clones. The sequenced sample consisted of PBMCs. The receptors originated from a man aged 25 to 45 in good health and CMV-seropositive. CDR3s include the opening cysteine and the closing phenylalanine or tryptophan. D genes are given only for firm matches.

cdr3_aa: CAWSVVGYEQFF
cdr3_nt: TGTGCCTGGAGTGTAGTCGGGTATGAGCAGTTCTTC
v_call: TRBV30
d_call: .
j_call: TRBJ2-1

cdr3_aa: CASSRDSNSGNTIYF
cdr3_nt: TGCGCCAGCAGCCGGGACAGCAACTCTGGAAACACCATATATTTT
v_call: TRBV5-1
d_call: TRBD1
j_call: TRBJ1-3

cdr3_aa: CASSPQGSYNSHLHF
cdr3_nt: TGTGCCAGCTCACCCCAGGGATCCTATAATTCACACCTCCACTTT
v_call: TRBV18
d_call: .
j_call: TRBJ1-6

cdr3_aa: CASRKDRLSATDTQYF
cdr3_nt: TGTGCCAGCAGAAAAGACAGGTTGTCGGCCACAGATACGCAGTATTTT
v_call: TRBV7-9
d_call: .
j_call: TRBJ2-3

cdr3_aa: CASSVGRPNEQFF
cdr3_nt: TGTGCCAGCAGTGTGGGCCGCCCCAATGAGCAGTTCTTC
v_call: TRBV2
d_call: .
j_call: TRBJ2-1

cdr3_aa: CASSATSGEHKGTQYF
cdr3_nt: TGTGCCAGCTCAGCCACTAGCGGAGAGCATAAGGGTACGCAGTATTTT
v_call: TRBV18
d_call: TRBD2
j_call: TRBJ2-3

cdr3_aa: CASSDSRETDTQYF
cdr3_nt: TGTGCCAGCAGTGACTCGCGGGAGACAGATACGCAGTATTTT
v_call: TRBV6-4
d_call: TRBD2
j_call: TRBJ2-3

cdr3_aa: CASSQDISYEQYF
cdr3_nt: TGCGCCAGCAGCCAAGATATCTCCTACGAGCAGTACTTC
v_call: TRBV4-1
d_call: .
j_call: TRBJ2-7

cdr3_aa: CASSLSSGYTGELFF
cdr3_nt: TGTGCCAGCAGCTTATCGTCAGGCTACACCGGGGAGCTGTTTTTT
v_call: TRBV7-3
d_call: .
j_call: TRBJ2-2

cdr3_aa: CASSARPSAGGADTQYF
cdr3_nt: TGTGCCAGCAGTGCCCGACCCTCGGCGGGAGGTGCCGATACGCAGTATTTT
v_call: TRBV6-1
d_call: TRBD2
j_call: TRBJ2-3

cdr3_aa: CASSLEQGAFSYNSPLPF
cdr3_nt: TGTGCCAGCAGCTTGGAACAGGGGGCTTTCTCCTATAATTCACCCCTCCCCTTT
v_call: TRBV5-8
d_call: TRBD1
j_call: TRBJ1-6

cdr3_aa: CASSPGGPLTGELFF
cdr3_nt: TGTGCCAGCAGCCCGGGGGGGCCGCTCACCGGGGAGCTGTTTTTT
v_call: TRBV7-3
d_call: TRBD2
j_call: TRBJ2-2

cdr3_aa: CASSQRVAGNTEAFF
cdr3_nt: TGCGCCAGCAGCCAGAGGGTGGCAGGGAACACTGAAGCTTTCTTT
v_call: TRBV5-1
d_call: .
j_call: TRBJ1-1

cdr3_aa: CASSQGDRGVGYTF
cdr3_nt: TGCGCCAGCAGCCAAGGGGACAGGGGCGTCGGCTACACCTTC
v_call: TRBV4-1
d_call: TRBD1
j_call: TRBJ1-2

cdr3_aa: CASSPDRGGEQYF
cdr3_nt: TGTGCCAGCAGCCCTGATAGAGGAGGCGAGCAGTACTTC
v_call: TRBV5-4
d_call: .
j_call: TRBJ2-7

cdr3_aa: CASSLDPSGNDNEQFF
cdr3_nt: TGCGCCAGCAGCTTGGACCCTAGCGGGAACGACAATGAGCAGTTCTTC
v_call: TRBV5-1
d_call: TRBD2
j_call: TRBJ2-1

cdr3_aa: CASSPNRRTSPLHF
cdr3_nt: TGTGCCAGTAGCCCTAATAGGAGGACTTCACCCCTCCACTTT
v_call: TRBV19
d_call: .
j_call: TRBJ1-6

cdr3_aa: CASSFVQGCQPQHF
cdr3_nt: TGTGCCAGCAGCTTTGTACAGGGGTGTCAGCCCCAGCATTTT
v_call: TRBV12-1
d_call: .
j_call: TRBJ1-5

cdr3_aa: CAGSVLAGWQETQYF
cdr3_nt: TGTGCCGGGAGTGTACTGGCAGGGTGGCAAGAGACCCAGTACTTC
v_call: TRBV30
d_call: .
j_call: TRBJ2-5

cdr3_aa: CASSGQDNQPQHF
cdr3_nt: TGTGCCAGCAGCGGACAGGACAATCAGCCCCAGCATTTT
v_call: TRBV6-6
d_call: TRBD1
j_call: TRBJ1-5

cdr3_aa: CASSLTGGGDTQYF
cdr3_nt: TGTGCTAGCAGCTTGACGGGAGGGGGAGATACGCAGTATTTT
v_call: TRBV7-7
d_call: TRBD2
j_call: TRBJ2-3

cdr3_aa: CASSSLWGSDQETQYF
cdr3_nt: TGTGCCAGCAGTTCGTTATGGGGCTCCGACCAAGAGACCCAGTACTTC
v_call: TRBV6-5
d_call: .
j_call: TRBJ2-5

cdr3_aa: CAWRGANTEAFF
cdr3_nt: TGTGCCTGGAGAGGGGCGAACACTGAAGCTTTCTTT
v_call: TRBV30
d_call: .
j_call: TRBJ1-1

cdr3_aa: CASSLAQGKGRTDTQYF
cdr3_nt: TGCGCCAGCAGCTTGGCCCAGGGAAAGGGTAGAACAGATACGCAGTATTTT
v_call: TRBV5-1
d_call: .
j_call: TRBJ2-3

cdr3_aa: CASSLASLYNNEQFF
cdr3_nt: TGTGCCAGCAGCTTAGCTTCTCTATATAACAATGAGCAGTTCTTC
v_call: TRBV11-3
d_call: .
j_call: TRBJ2-1

cdr3_aa: CASSAATTTVDTQYF
cdr3_nt: TGTGCCAGCAGCGCAGCCACGACGACAGTGGATACGCAGTATTTT
v_call: TRBV9
d_call: .
j_call: TRBJ2-3

cdr3_aa: CASSEIEFSAYEQYF
cdr3_nt: TGTGCCAGCAGTGAAATCGAGTTTAGCGCCTACGAGCAGTACTTC
v_call: TRBV6-1
d_call: .
j_call: TRBJ2-7

cdr3_aa: CASSLSRETQYF
cdr3_nt: TGTGCCAGCAGTTTATCTCGAGAGACCCAGTACTTC
v_call: TRBV28
d_call: .
j_call: TRBJ2-5

cdr3_aa: CASSQEYAAFQGERSYEQYF
cdr3_nt: TGTGCCAGCAGCCAAGAATACGCCGCTTTTCAGGGGGAGCGGTCCTACGAGCAGTACTTC
v_call: TRBV4-2
d_call: TRBD1
j_call: TRBJ2-7

cdr3_aa: CASSEMGQPNSPLHF
cdr3_nt: TGTGCCAGCAGTGAAATGGGACAGCCTAATTCACCCCTCCACTTT
v_call: TRBV6-1
d_call: TRBD1
j_call: TRBJ1-6

cdr3_aa: CAWSVPWGQPTNEKLFF
cdr3_nt: TGTGCCTGGAGTGTACCGTGGGGACAGCCAACTAATGAAAAACTGTTTTTT
v_call: TRBV30
d_call: TRBD1
j_call: TRBJ1-4

cdr3_aa: CASRTYTGELFF
cdr3_nt: TGTGCCAGCAGGACTTACACCGGGGAGCTGTTTTTT
v_call: TRBV27
d_call: .
j_call: TRBJ2-2

cdr3_aa: CASRPSGSSYNEQFF
cdr3_nt: TGTGCCAGCAGACCTAGCGGGAGCTCCTACAATGAGCAGTTCTTC
v_call: TRBV6-5
d_call: TRBD2
j_call: TRBJ2-1

cdr3_aa: CASSYSGTGRDEKLFF
cdr3_nt: TGTGCCAGCAGTTACTCAGGGACAGGGCGCGATGAAAAACTGTTTTTT
v_call: TRBV6-5
d_call: TRBD1
j_call: TRBJ1-4

cdr3_aa: CASSSGPGRLHEQYF
cdr3_nt: TGTGCCAGCAGTTCCGGACCGGGGAGGCTTCACGAGCAGTACTTC
v_call: TRBV6-5
d_call: .
j_call: TRBJ2-7

cdr3_aa: CASSYAGEQYF
cdr3_nt: TGTGCCAGCAGTTACGCGGGCGAGCAGTACTTC
v_call: TRBV6-5
d_call: .
j_call: TRBJ2-7

cdr3_aa: CASSLDLMNTEAFF
cdr3_nt: TGTGCCAGCAGCTTAGATCTAATGAACACTGAAGCTTTCTTT
v_call: TRBV11-3
d_call: .
j_call: TRBJ1-1

cdr3_aa: CASSAQEGVGVYGYTF
cdr3_nt: TGTGCCAGCTCAGCCCAAGAGGGCGTTGGTGTTTATGGCTACACCTTC
v_call: TRBV18
d_call: .
j_call: TRBJ1-2

cdr3_aa: CASSAPTGHQHQHF
cdr3_nt: TGTGCCAGCAGCGCCCCGACAGGGCATCAGCACCAGCATTTT
v_call: TRBV6-1
d_call: TRBD1
j_call: TRBJ1-5